The 24 T cell receptor beta chains below all came from one sample that was sequenced in a study of cytomegalovirus exposure and HLA in healthy donors (dated by TCRdb to about 2017). The library was built by means of the immunoSEQ multiplex PCR assay. For the multiplex PCR, a mixture combining 60 forward primers for TCR Vbeta segments and 13 reverse primers for TCR Jbeta segments was used. This is the immuneACCESS table as TCRdb keeps it, with only in-frame sequences that have V and J called. A part of the clones is gone; compared with another copy, unresolved V genes explain less than half, and the rest is unexplained. In all, the sample holds fewer than 250,000 clones, and approximately 87% of those were seen once. The ten largest clones capture around 1.2% of the sample. Input material: PBMCs. These receptors came from a man aged 25-40 years in good health and CMV-seronegative.

V and J are TRBV2 and TRBJ2-1; 14 positions agree with TRBD2. V trimming: 7 bases; J trimming: 4 bases; junction bases outside the gene matches: 6. CDR3 size: 16 residues. CDR1 and CDR2 from the germline V gene are SNHLY and FYNNEI. CDR3 loop: CASNRLAGGFYNEQFF. CDR3 in DNA: TGTGCCAGCAACCGACTAGCGGGGGGGTTTTACAATGAGCAGTTCTTC.

This chain links TRBV5-6 with TRBJ2-7; D might be TRBD1 (6 bases). This CDR3 has 15 residues. V dropped 5 bases and J dropped 0 bases, with 15 bases sitting between them. Germline V lookup: CDR1 SGHDT, CDR2 YYEEEE. This CDR3 reads CASRTLRDNSYEQYF. The CDR3 bases are TGTGCCAGCAGGACACTCCGGGACAACTCCTACGAGCAGTACTTC.

In its sample, this clone was seen once. The gene calls are TRBV5-1 and TRBJ1-6; TRBD1 agrees at 8 bases. V lost 4 bases, J lost 10 bases, and 7 bases stayed unmatched. The V gene's germline CDR1 is SGHRS and CDR2 YFSETQ. CDR3 length equals 14 residues. CDR3 in DNA: TGCGCCAGCAGCCCGACAGGGGTAGAGTCACCCCTCCACTTT. This translates into CASSPTGVESPLHF.

J is TRBJ2-5 and V is TRBV5-4, with a weak D call TRBD1 (6 bases). Germline V gene sequence: CDR1 SGHNT, CDR2 YYREEE (reference sequence). This CDR3 contains 14 residues. Trimming left V 4 bases short and J 3 bases short, with 13 bases between. The CDR3 protein is CASSRVGTKETQYF. The CDR3 DNA reads TGTGCCAGCAGCAGGGTCGGGACAAAAGAGACCCAGTACTTC.

A single count supports this clone. The chain recombines TRBV7-9 with TRBJ1-5; unclear D gene. The ends were cut back, 5 bases at V and 0 bases at J, with 5 bases in the middle. CDR3 length: 13 amino acids. Germline CDR1 and CDR2: SEHNR and FQNEAQ (reference sequence). The CDR3 here is CASSQNSNQPQHF. CDR3 DNA sequence: TGTGCCAGCAGCCAGAATAGCAATCAGCCCCAGCATTTT.

The chain employs TRBV2 and TRBJ1-1, with TRBD1 matching 8 bases. V dropped 8 bases and J dropped 3; count of bases not matched to a gene: 5. The CDR3 has 13 amino acids. CDR1 and CDR2 (germline): SNHLY, FYNNEI. As DNA, the CDR3 is TGTGCCAGCCTCAAGACAGGGGACACTGAAGCTTTCTTT. The encoded protein is CASLKTGDTEAFF. The entire variable domain, with the rest obtained from reference TRBV2 and TRBJ1-1, is as follows: EPEVTQTPSHQVTQMGQEVILRCVPISNHLYFYWYRQILGQKVEFLVSFYNNEISEKSEIFDDQFSVERPDGSNFTLKIRSTKLEDSAMYFCASLKTGDTEAFFGQGTRLTVV.

This chain uses TRBV7-9 with TRBJ2-7, with TRBD1 as a possible D gene (6 bases). Germline V gives CDR1 SEHNR, CDR2 FQNEAQ (reference sequence). Trimming stripped 4 bases from V and 3 bases from J, with 19 bases between. This CDR3 contains 16 residues. This CDR3 is CASSYPTQGFDYEQYF. The CDR3 nucleotides are TGTGCCAGCAGCTACCCCACACAGGGTTTCGACTACGAGCAGTACTTC.

This clone was seen more than once but under ten times. The CDR3 DNA sequence: TGTGCCAGCAGTGCGTCGACCCAGAAGCCAGGGAATTACGAGCAGTACTTC. As protein: CASSASTQKPGNYEQYF. The chain combines TRBV6-1 with TRBJ2-7, with a possible D match to TRBD1 (5 bases). CDR3 length: 17 amino acids. Germline V gene lookup returns CDR1 MNHNS and CDR2 SASEGT. Trimming pared 4 bases from V and 4 bases from J, leaving 23 bases between.

The V call is TRBV6-5, the J call TRBJ2-7, with D perhaps matching TRBD1 (6 bases). Germline CDR1 is MNHEY and CDR2 is SVGAGI. The CDR3 has 13 amino acids. V shed 2 bases and J shed 4 bases, with 9 bases lying between them. This CDR3 is CASSYLQGYEQYF. DNA of the CDR3: TGTGCCAGCAGTTACCTACAGGGATACGAGCAGTACTTC.

Of note for this clone: Additional DNA sequences in this sample encode the identical CDR3. The V and J genes are TRBV5-8 and TRBJ1-4, with D possibly TRBD1 on 5 matching bases. V lost 4 bases, J lost 1 base, and 20 bases lay in between. Germline V gives CDR1 SGHTS, CDR2 YDEGEE. The CDR3 contains 18 residues. CDR3 in amino acids: CASSPRKGRGRTNEKLFF. In DNA, the CDR3 is TGTGCCAGCAGCCCCAGGAAAGGCCGGGGGAGAACTAATGAAAAACTGTTTTTT.

The chain couples TRBV25-1 to TRBJ2-2; D remains unclear. Germline CDR1 is MGHDK and CDR2 is SYGVNS. The CDR3 consists of 13 residues. Trimming cost V 3 bases and J 3 bases, with 5 bases left between them. CDR3: CASSEADTGELFF. The CDR3 nucleotides read TGTGCCAGCAGTGAGGCCGACACCGGGGAGCTGTTTTTT.

This clone was recorded only once. The rearrangement links TRBV5-5 to TRBJ1-6, with TRBD1 matching over 8 bases. Germline V CDR1 and CDR2: SGHKS, YYEKEE (reference sequence). This CDR3 is 15 amino acids long. The V segment lost 0 bases and the J segment 7 bases; nucleotides outside the gene matches: 3. CDR3 in DNA: TGTGCCAGCAGCTTGGTGACAGGGGTGAATTCACCCCTCCACTTT. Its protein is CASSLVTGVNSPLHF.

This sequence joins TRBV28 and TRBJ1-2; tentative D call: TRBD1 (6 bases). Germline CDR1 MDHEN, CDR2 SYDVKM. V was cut by 6 bases and J by 4 bases, with 12 bases left in between. This CDR3 comprises 13 residues. CDR3 sequence: CASSQTGRYGYTF. The DNA of the CDR3 is TGTGCCAGCAGCCAAACAGGGCGCTATGGCTACACCTTC.

The genes are TRBV19 and TRBJ1-5, with D perhaps TRBD1 (6 bases). Germline V gene data show CDR1 as LNHDA and CDR2 as SQIVND (reference sequence). The ends were cut back, 5 bases at V and 2 bases at J, with 13 bases in the middle. The CDR3 extends over 15 amino acids. Written as DNA, the CDR3 is TGTGCCAGTAGTGCCGACAGGAAAGGCAATCAGCCCCAGCATTTT. Encoded protein: CASSADRKGNQPQHF. The variable domain in full, with the rest retrieved from reference TRBV19 and TRBJ1-5, is DGGITQSPKYLFRKEGQNVTLSCEQNLNHDAMYWYRQDPGQGLRLIYYSQIVNDFQKGDIAEGYSVSREKKESFPLTVTSAQKNPTAFYLCASSADRKGNQPQHFGDGTRLSIL.

J is TRBJ2-1 and V is TRBV19, with D maybe TRBD2 (6 bases). The V gene lost 0 bases and the J gene lost 7 bases, with 7 bases spanning the gap. CDR3 length: 13 amino acids. The germline gives CDR1 LNHDA, CDR2 SQIVND (reference sequence). This CDR3 reads CASSIEGGNEQFF. DNA of the CDR3: TGTGCCAGTAGTATAGAGGGGGGAAATGAGCAGTTCTTC. Based on the CDR3 plus reference TRBV19 and TRBJ2-1, the full variable domain is DGGITQSPKYLFRKEGQNVTLSCEQNLNHDAMYWYRQDPGQGLRLIYYSQIVNDFQKGDIAEGYSVSREKKESFPLTVTSAQKNPTAFYLCASSIEGGNEQFFGPGTRLTVL.

The chain couples TRBV28 to TRBJ2-7; D might be TRBD2 (6 bases). Trimming took off 6 bases at V and 1 base at J, with 7 bases between the two ends. The germline CDR1 and CDR2 sequences are MDHEN and SYDVKM. The CDR3 covers 12 residues. The CDR3: CASSRGSYEQYF. In DNA, the CDR3 is TGTGCCAGCAGCCGGGGGTCCTACGAGCAGTACTTC. The entire variable domain, with the rest obtained from reference TRBV28 and TRBJ2-7, is as follows: DVKVTQSSRYLVKRTGEKVFLECVQDMDHENMFWYRQDPGLGLRLIYFSYDVKMKEKGDIPEGYSVSREKKERFSLILESASTNQTSMYLCASSRGSYEQYFGPGTRLTVT.

V usage is TRBV7-9 and J usage is TRBJ1-3; 8 nucleotides agree with TRBD1. Germline assignment: CDR1 SEHNR and CDR2 FQNEAQ (reference sequence). Trimming cost V 5 bases and J 1 base; bases outside gene matches: 10. This CDR3 has 17 amino acids. The CDR3 is CASSPEPRGPSGNTIYF. In DNA form, the CDR3 reads TGTGCCAGCAGCCCTGAGCCCAGGGGGCCTTCTGGAAACACCATATATTTT.

V and J are TRBV7-9 and TRBJ2-3; possible D gene TRBD1, 5 bases. V lost 5 bases and J lost 0, with 15 bases in between. From germline, CDR1 is SEHNR and CDR2 FQNEAQ (reference sequence). The length of the CDR3 is 16 residues. CDR3 nucleotide sequence: TGTGCCAGCAGCGACAGCGTTGCCGGGAGCACAGATACGCAGTATTTT. It codes for CASSDSVAGSTDTQYF.

The chain couples TRBV2 to TRBJ2-4; tentatively, D is TRBD2 (5 bases). Germline V gene lookup returns CDR1 SNHLY and CDR2 FYNNEI. V was cut by 8 bases and J by 7 bases, with 12 bases left in between. CDR3 length: 12 amino acids. The CDR3 nucleotides read TGTGCCAGCCGACCGGGAACCAACATTCAGTACTTC. Its protein is CASRPGTNIQYF.

This rearrangement joins TRBV5-4 to TRBJ2-7, with TRBD2 matching over 9 bases. Losses at the gene ends were 3 bases for V and 6 bases for J; bases not matched to a gene: 10. CDR3 length equals 15 residues. Germline V lookup: CDR1 SGHNT, CDR2 YYREEE (reference sequence). This CDR3 reads CASSSPQREALEQYF. The CDR3 bases are TGTGCCAGCAGCTCCCCGCAGCGGGAGGCTCTCGAGCAGTACTTC.

The chain couples TRBV15 to TRBJ1-2; no clear D. Germline CDR1 reads LNHNV; CDR2 reads YYDKDF (reference sequence). The CDR3 spans 14 residues. Trimming took 0 bases from V and 3 from J, leaving 8 bases between them. The CDR3 nucleotides read TGTGCCACCAGCAGAGATGCACTGCACTATGGCTACACCTTC. Protein product: CATSRDALHYGYTF.

This sequence joins TRBV19 and TRBJ2-3; the match to TRBD2 covers 9 bases. This CDR3 comprises 18 residues. The trim removed 5 bases at V and 2 bases at J, leaving 14 bases unmatched. Germline CDR1 reads LNHDA; CDR2 reads SQIVND (reference sequence). The CDR3 DNA reads as TGTGCCAGTAGTCAACCTGGCCTAGCGGGGTCTACCACAGATACGCAGTATTTT. Encoded protein: CASSQPGLAGSTTDTQYF.

The V call is TRBV6-6, the J call TRBJ2-1; D is perhaps TRBD2 (5 bases). This CDR3 comprises 16 residues. From germline, CDR1 is MNHNY and CDR2 SVGAGI (reference sequence). The ends were cut back, 7 bases at V and 0 bases at J, with 16 bases in the middle. This chain's CDR3 is CASTEDERSSYNEQFF. Written as DNA, the CDR3 is TGTGCCAGCACCGAAGACGAGCGGAGCTCCTACAATGAGCAGTTCTTC.

The rearrangement uses TRBV7-9 and TRBJ1-3; 8 nucleotides match TRBD1. V trimming: 5 bases; J trimming: 2 bases; junction bases outside the gene matches: 5. CDR1 and CDR2 from the germline V gene are SEHNR and FQNEAQ (reference sequence). CDR3 length: 15 residues. The chain's CDR3 is CASSEQGETGNTIYF. Written as DNA, the CDR3 is TGTGCCAGCAGCGAACAGGGGGAAACTGGAAACACCATATATTTT.